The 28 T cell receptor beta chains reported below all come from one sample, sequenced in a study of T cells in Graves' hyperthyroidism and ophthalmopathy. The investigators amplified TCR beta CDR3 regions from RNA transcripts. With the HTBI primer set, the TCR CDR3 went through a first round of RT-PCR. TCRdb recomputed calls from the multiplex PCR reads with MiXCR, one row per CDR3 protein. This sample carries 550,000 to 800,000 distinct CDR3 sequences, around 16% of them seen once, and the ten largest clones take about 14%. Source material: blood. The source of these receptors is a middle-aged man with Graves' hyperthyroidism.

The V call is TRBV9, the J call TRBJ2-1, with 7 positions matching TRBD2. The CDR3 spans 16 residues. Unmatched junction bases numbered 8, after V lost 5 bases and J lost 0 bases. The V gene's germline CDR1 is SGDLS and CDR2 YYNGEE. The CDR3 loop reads CASSPPTSLSYNEQFF. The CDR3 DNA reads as TGTGCCAGCAGTCCCCCGACTAGCCTCTCCTACAATGAGCAGTTCTTC.

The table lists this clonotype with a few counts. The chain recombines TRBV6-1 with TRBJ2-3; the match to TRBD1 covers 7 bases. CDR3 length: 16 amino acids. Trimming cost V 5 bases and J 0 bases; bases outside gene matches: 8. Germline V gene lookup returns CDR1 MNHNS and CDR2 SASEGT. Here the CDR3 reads CASSLGDRHSTDTQYF. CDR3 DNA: TGTGCCAGCAGTCTAGGGGACAGACATAGCACAGATACGCAGTATTTT.

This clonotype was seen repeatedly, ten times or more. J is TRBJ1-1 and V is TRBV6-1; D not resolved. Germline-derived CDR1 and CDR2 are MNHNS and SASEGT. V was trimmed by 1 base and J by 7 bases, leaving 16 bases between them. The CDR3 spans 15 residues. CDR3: CASSEVGGNSCEAFF. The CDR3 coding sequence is TGTGCCAGCAGTGAAGTTGGCGGGAATAGCTGTGAAGCTTTCTTT.

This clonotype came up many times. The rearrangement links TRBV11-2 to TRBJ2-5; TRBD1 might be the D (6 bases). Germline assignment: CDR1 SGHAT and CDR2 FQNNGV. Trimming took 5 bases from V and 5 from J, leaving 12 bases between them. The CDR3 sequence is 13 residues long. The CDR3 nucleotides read TGTGCCAGCAGCGCCGGGACACCTGAGACCCAGTACTTC. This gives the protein CASSAGTPETQYF. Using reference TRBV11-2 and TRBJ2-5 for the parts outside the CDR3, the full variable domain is EAGVAQSPRYKIIEKRQSVAFWCNPISGHATLYWYQQILGQGPKLLIQFQNNGVVDDSQLPKDRFSAERLKGVDSTLKIQPAKLEDSAVYLCASSAGTPETQYFGPGTRLLVL.

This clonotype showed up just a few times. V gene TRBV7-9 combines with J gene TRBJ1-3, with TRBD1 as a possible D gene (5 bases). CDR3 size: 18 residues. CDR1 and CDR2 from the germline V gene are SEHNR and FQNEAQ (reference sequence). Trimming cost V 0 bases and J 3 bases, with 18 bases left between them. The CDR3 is CASSLALRQFRRGNTIYF. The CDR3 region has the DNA TGTGCCAGCAGCTTAGCGCTTCGACAGTTCCGCCGTGGAAACACCATATATTTT.

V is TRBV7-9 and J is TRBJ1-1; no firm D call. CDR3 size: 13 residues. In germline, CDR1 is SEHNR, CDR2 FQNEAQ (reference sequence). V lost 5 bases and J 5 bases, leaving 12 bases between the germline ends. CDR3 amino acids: CASSPTYRTEAFF. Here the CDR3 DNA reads TGTGCCAGCAGCCCAACCTACCGGACTGAAGCTTTCTTT.

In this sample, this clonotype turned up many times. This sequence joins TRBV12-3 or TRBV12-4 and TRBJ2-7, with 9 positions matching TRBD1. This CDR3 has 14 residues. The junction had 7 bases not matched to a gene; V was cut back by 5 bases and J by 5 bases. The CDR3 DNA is TGTGCCAGCAGTCCAGGGACAGGGTGGGACGAGCAGTACTTC. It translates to CASSPGTGWDEQYF.

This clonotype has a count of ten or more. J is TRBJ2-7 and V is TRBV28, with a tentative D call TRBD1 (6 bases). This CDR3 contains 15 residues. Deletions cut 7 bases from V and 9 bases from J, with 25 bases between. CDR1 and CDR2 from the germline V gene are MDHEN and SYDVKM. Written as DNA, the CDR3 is TGTGCCAGCACCGTGAGGGGACAAGGGGATCTGACGCAGTACTTC. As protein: CASTVRGQGDLTQYF.

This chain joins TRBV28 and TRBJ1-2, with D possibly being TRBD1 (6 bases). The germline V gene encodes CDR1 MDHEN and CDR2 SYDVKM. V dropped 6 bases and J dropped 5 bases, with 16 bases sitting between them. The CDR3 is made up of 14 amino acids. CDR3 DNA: TGTGCCAGCAGACCGATCTCACAGGGTTATGGCTACACCTTC. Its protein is CASRPISQGYGYTF.

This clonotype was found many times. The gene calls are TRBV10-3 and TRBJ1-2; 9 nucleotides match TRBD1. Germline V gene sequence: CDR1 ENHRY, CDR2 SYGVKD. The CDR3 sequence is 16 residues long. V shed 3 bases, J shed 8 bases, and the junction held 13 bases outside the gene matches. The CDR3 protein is CAISDKARTGDVGYTF. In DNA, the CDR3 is TGTGCCATCAGTGATAAGGCCCGGACAGGGGATGTGGGCTACACCTTC.

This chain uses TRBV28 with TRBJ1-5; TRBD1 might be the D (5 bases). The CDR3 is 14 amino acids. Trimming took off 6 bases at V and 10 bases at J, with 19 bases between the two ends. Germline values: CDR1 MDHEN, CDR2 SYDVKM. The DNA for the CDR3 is TGTGCCAGCAGGTTTGAGGTTAGAAGGGGTCCCCAGCATTTT. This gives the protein CASRFEVRRGPQHF.

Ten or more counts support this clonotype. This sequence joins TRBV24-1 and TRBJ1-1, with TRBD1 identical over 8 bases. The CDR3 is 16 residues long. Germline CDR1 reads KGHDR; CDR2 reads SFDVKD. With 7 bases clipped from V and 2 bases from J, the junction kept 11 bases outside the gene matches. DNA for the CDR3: TGTGCCACCAGCCCGGGGAGGGCAGGGGGCAACACTGAAGCTTTCTTT. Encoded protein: CATSPGRAGGNTEAFF.

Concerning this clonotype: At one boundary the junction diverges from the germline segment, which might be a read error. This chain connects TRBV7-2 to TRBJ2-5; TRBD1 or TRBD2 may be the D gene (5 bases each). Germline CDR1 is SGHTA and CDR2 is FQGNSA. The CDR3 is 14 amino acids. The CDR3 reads CASGLGQGRETQYF. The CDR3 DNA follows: TGTGCCAGCGGCTTAGGGCAGGGACGGGAGACCCAGTACTTC.

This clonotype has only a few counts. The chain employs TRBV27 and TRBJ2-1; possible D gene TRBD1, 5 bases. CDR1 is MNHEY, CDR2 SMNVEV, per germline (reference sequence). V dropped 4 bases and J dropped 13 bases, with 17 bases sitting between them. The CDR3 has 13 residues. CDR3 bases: TGTGCCAGCAGTTCCCGGATTTTAGGGGTTCAGTTCTTC. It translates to CASSSRILGVQFF.

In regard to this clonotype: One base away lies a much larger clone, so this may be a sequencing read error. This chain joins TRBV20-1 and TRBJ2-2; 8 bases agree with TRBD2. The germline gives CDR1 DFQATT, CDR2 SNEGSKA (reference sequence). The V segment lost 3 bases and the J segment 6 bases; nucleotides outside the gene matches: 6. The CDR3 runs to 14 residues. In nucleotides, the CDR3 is TGCAGTGCTAGTCAGCGGGGGTCCGCCGGGGAGCTGTTTTTT. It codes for CSASQRGSAGELFF.

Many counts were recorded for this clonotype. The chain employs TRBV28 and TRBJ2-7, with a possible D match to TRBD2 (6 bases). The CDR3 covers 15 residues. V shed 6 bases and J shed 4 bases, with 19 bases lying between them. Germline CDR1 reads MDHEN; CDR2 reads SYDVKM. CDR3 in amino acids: CASSLPAGKVYEQYF. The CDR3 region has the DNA TGTGCCAGCAGCTTACCGGCGGGGAAGGTGTACGAGCAGTACTTC.

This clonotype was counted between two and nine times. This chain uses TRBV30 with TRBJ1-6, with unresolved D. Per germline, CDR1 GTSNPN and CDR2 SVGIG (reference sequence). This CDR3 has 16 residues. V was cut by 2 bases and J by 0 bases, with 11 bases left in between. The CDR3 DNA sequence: TGTGCCTGGAGTCCCGCGGGAAGCTCCTATAATTCACCCCTCCACTTT. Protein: CAWSPAGSSYNSPLHF.

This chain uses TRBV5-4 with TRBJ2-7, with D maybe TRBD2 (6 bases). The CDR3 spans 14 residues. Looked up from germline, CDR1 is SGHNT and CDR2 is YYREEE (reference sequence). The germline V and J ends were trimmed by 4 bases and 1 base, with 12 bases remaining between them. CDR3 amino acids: CASSRRDGSYEQYF. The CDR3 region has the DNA TGTGCCAGCAGCCGGCGGGACGGATCCTACGAGCAGTACTTC.

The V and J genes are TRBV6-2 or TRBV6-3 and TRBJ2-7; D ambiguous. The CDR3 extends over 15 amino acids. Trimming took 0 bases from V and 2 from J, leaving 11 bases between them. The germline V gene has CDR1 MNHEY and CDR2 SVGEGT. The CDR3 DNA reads TGTGCCAGCAGTTACTCTCCTAGTGCAACCTACGAGCAGTACTTC. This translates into CASSYSPSATYEQYF.

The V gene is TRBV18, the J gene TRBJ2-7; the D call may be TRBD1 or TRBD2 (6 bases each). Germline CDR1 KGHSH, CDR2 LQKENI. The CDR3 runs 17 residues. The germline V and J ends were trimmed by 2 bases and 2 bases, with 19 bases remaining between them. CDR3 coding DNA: TGTGCCAGCTCACCAAGGACTGGCGGGACACTAACCTACGAGCAGTACTTC. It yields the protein CASSPRTGGTLTYEQYF.

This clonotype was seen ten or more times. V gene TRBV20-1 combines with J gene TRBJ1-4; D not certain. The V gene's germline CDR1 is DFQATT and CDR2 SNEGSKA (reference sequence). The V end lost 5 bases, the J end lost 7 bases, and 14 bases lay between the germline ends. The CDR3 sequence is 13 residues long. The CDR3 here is CSAGGFRSEKLFF. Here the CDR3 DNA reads TGCAGTGCTGGTGGCTTCCGGAGTGAAAAACTGTTTTTT.

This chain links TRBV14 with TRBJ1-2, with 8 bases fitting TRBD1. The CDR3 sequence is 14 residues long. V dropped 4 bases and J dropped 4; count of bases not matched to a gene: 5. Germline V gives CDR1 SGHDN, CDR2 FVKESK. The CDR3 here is CASSRRDRSYGYTF. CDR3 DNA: TGTGCCAGCAGCCGACGGGACAGGAGCTATGGCTACACCTTC.

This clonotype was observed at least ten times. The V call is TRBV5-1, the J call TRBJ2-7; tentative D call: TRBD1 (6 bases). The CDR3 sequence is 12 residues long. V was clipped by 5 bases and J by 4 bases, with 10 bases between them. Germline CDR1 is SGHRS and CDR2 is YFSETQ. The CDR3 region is CASRDSAYEQYF. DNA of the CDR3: TGCGCCAGCAGGGACAGCGCATACGAGCAGTACTTC.

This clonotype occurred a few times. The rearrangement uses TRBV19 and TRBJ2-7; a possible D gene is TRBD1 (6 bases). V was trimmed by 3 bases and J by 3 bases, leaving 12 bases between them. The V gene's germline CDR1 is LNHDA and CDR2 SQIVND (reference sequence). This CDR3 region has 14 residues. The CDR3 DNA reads TGTGCCAGTAGTATGAAAACAGGGAACTACGAGCAGTACTTC. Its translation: CASSMKTGNYEQYF.

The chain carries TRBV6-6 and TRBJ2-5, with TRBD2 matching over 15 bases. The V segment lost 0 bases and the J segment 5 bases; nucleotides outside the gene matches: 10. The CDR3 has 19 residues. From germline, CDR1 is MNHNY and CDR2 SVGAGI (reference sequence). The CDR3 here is CASSYSRTSGRARWETQYF. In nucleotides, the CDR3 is TGTGCCAGCAGTTACTCACGGACTAGCGGGAGGGCCCGATGGGAGACCCAGTACTTC.

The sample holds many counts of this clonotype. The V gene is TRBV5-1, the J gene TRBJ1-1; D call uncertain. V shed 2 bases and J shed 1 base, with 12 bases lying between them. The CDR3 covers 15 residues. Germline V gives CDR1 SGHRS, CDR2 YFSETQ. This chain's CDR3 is CASSFFSIQNTEAFF. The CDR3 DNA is TGCGCCAGCAGCTTTTTCTCCATCCAGAACACTGAAGCTTTCTTT.

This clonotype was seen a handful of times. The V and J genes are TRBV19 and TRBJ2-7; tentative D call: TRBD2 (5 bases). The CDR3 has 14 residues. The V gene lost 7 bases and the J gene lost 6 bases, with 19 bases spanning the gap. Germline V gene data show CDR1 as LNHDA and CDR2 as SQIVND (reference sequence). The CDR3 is CASNPTPEVSEQYF. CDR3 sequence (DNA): TGTGCCAGTAACCCGACCCCGGAGGTTTCCGAGCAGTACTTC.

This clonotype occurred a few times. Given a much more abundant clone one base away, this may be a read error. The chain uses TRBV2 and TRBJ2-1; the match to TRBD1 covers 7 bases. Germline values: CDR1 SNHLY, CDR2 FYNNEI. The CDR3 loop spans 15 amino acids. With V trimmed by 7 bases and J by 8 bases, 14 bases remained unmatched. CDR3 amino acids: CASTGLDRVNDEQFF. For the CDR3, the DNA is TGTGCCAGCACCGGTCTAGACAGGGTCAACGATGAGCAGTTCTTC.